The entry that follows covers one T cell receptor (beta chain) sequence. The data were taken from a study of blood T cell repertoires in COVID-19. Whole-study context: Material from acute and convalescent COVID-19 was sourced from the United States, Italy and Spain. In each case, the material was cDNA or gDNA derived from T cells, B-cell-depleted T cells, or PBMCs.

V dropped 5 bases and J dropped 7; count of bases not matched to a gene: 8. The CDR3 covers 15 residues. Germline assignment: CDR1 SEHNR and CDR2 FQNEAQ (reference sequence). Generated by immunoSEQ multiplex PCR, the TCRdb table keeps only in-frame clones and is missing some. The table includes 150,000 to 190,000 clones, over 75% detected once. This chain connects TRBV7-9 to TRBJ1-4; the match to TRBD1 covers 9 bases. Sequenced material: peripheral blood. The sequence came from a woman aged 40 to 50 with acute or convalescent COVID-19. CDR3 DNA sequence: TGTGCCAGCAGCAAAGCCGGGACAGGGCGTGAAAAACTGTTTTTT. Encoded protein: CASSKAGTGREKLFF.